This T cell receptor (beta chain) was recovered during a study of cytomegalovirus exposure and HLA in healthy donors (dated by TCRdb to about 2017). About the study as a whole: An earlier analysis of about 530 of the donors reported 276 Gb of sequence data and around 100 million unique TCR beta sequences obtained from about 179 million T cells. Besides the first cohort of roughly 640 subjects, a separate validation cohort made up of over 100 different subjects was used. The genetic ancestry cluster associated with self-reported Caucasian donors included about 84% of the roughly 360 genotyped donors. Every repertoire in the discovery cohort had been generated on one and the same sequencing platform. Because of strong linkage in the cohort, 5 or 6 DR-DQ haplotypes were treated as single units for association and clustering. Rather than using new phenotypic data, the later analysis identified candidate immune exposures from TCR beta sequences and from how often those sequences occurred across donors. The study aimed to test whether cataloging public T cell receptors could reveal signatures of past pathogen exposure. Both class I and class II loci were covered by HLA typing, at four-digit resolution. Donor age, sex, ethnicity and CMV serostatus were compiled alongside the repertoire data. A later analysis re-analyzed previously published TCR beta repertoires from roughly 600 donors and added high-resolution HLA genotyping to study TCR occurrence patterns. The study used immunosequencing to profile the T cell repertoires of approximately 650 subjects and linked those repertoires to cytomegalovirus serostatus. Typing coverage varied by locus: roughly 629-630 donors for A, B, C, DRB1 and DQB1; approximately 500 for DQA1; approximately 610 for DPA1; 450 to 480 for DPB1. High-throughput TCR immunosequencing, statistical association of individual TCRs with disease status, and machine learning were combined to predict cytomegalovirus infection status. Roughly 300 gigabases of sequencing data and approximately 84 million unique TCR sequences were included in an early release covering several hundred HLA-typed donors. Genome-wide SNP genotypes for about three fifths of the 666 donors were used in a later genetic analysis, which treated that subset as a discovery cohort. Among some 400 genotyped donors of the cohort, an average of around 250,000 unique TCR beta nucleotide sequences was sequenced per donor, of which about 20% were non-productive. In an earlier analysis of over 550 of the donors, high-throughput TCR beta sequencing was used to judge whether each TCR beta V gene segment behaved as functional or pseudogenic. The paper's findings and limits, for the study overall: Correlated functional status among segregating V segments might reflect linkage disequilibrium, but an unknown experimental factor could not be ruled out. Because HLA typing was missing for some donors at each locus, association tests included only the typed subset. A group of highly shared sequence variants was considered likely to be a technical artifact of the sequencing pipeline. A further reported finding was that TCR beta sequences accurately predicted the HLA-A and HLA-B alleles for most subjects in the first cohort. The only immune exposure information available for the cohort was CMV serostatus. Because counts were too low, about 17 rarely observed V segments, including chromosome 9 orphons, were excluded from the earlier analysis of 500 to 700 of the donors. Sequencing depth was assumed to be roughly uniform across donors in the presence/absence analyses, though that assumption may not hold. While some public TCRs were present in many individuals, most TCR sequences turned up only very rarely across donors. In an earlier analysis of about 550 of the donors, most TCR beta V segments were observed in productive rearrangements about 87% or about 30% of the time, broadly matching IMGT annotations. A later analysis reported that several top co-occurrence clusters appeared linked to parvovirus B19, influenza, CMV and Epstein-Barr virus. Most CMV-associated TCR beta chains appeared to be HLA-restricted in a later analysis, and the HLA associations seemed to be driven largely by CMV exposure. In a later analysis, the rate of TCR association differed among HLA loci, with DRB1 alleles having the most associated TCRs and HLA-C alleles having the fewest. It was suggested by the authors that the approach could potentially be generalized to other disease states and immunological phenotypes. A later genetic analysis associated a missense DCLRE1C variant with V-gene and J-gene trimming of TCR beta chains, and an independent cohort replicated the association. A total of 150 to 200 TCR beta chains were listed by the study as associated with cytomegalovirus. Some IMGT-functional V segments, including TRBV6-2 and TRBV6-3, could not be distinguished by the 87-base-pair reads and were therefore excluded. At a false discovery rate of 0.05, a later analysis linked fewer than 20,000 TCR beta sequences to specific HLA alleles. In vitro tests confirmed that three of the cytomegalovirus-associated TCR beta chains recognize cytomegalovirus antigens. Assigning TCR associations to individual alleles was difficult when HLA alleles, especially DR and DQ, strongly co-occurred. In both the original and validation cohorts, the classifier was reported to diagnose cytomegalovirus status with high specificity and sensitivity. A later genetic analysis reported fewer N-insertions in productive TCRs among donors in an Asian-associated ancestry cluster than the roughly 640-donor mean. A later analysis found that HLA-associated TCR beta chains were more clonally expanded and had lower generation probabilities than equally common non-associated chains. The cohort was sequenced for TCR beta chains only, and without alpha or paired-chain data the features that could be detected were limited.

The library relied on the immunoSEQ multiplex PCR assay. The multiplex PCR relied on a mix of 60 forward primers for TCR Vbeta segments and 13 reverse primers for TCR Jbeta segments. Amplification of the CDR3 region of rearranged TCR beta genes was performed with a multiplex PCR assay on genomic DNA. The Illumina HiSeq System was used to sequence the amplified TCR beta libraries as 87-base-pair reads. The source study handled its data this way. Across the 670 or so repertoires, a later analysis counted 80 million or so unique TCR beta chains, roughly 11 million of which were shared by at least two donors. To remove PCR and sequencing errors, raw reads were error-corrected and collapsed into unique sequences using a nearest-neighbor algorithm that merged closely related sequences. Alignment of CDR3 sequences to IMGT reference sequences was used to assign V, D and J gene segments. For a sequence to be retained, at least a six-nucleotide match to both a V gene segment and a J gene segment was required. A rearrangement was called productive if the CDR3 had no stop codons and remained in frame with V and J, and every other rearrangement was called non-productive. CDR3 was defined according to IMGT convention as the region running from the second conserved V-encoded cysteine to the conserved J-encoded phenylalanine. In an earlier analysis of some 550 of the donors, sequences lacking an unambiguous match to a single V gene segment were excluded. An earlier analysis of fewer than 750 of the donors called V segments functional above 56.7% productive rearrangements and segregating when the between-donor standard deviation exceeded 5%. A statistical classification framework was developed to diagnose cytomegalovirus status using the catalog of TCR beta chain sequences. A later analysis assigned V and J genes by comparing TCR nucleotide sequences with IMGT/GENE-DB human TR gene sequences. Using the TCRdist pipeline, a later analysis assigned CDR3 sequences along with most-parsimonious VDJ recombination scenarios. In a later analysis, each TCR beta chain was defined by its CDR3 amino acid sequence together with its V-gene family, and reads without a unique V-gene family were excluded. As a way to deal with suspected cross-contamination and a sequencing artifact, a later analysis dropped under 600 nucleotide sequences that were highly shared and had low generation probability. In a later analysis, a clonal expansion index was calculated for each public chain from normalized within-repertoire ranks of inferred template counts. In a later analysis, generation probabilities were computed using a VDJ recombination model fitted to out-of-frame rearrangements, and the results were checked against IGoR. In a later analysis, TCR-TCR, TCR-HLA and TCR-CMV co-occurrence was scored with hypergeometric tests, and a repertoire-size bias correction was applied to TCR pairs. False discovery rates were estimated in a later analysis by permuting HLA or CMV assignments 20 times. In a later analysis, co-occurring TCRs were grouped using DBSCAN, with TCRdist sequence similarity added in when clustering inside HLA-allele-positive subsets. Repertoires with fewer than 30,000 or more than 120,000 public chains were left out of co-occurrence clustering, as were five repertoires with anomalous nucleotide sharing. As stored in TCRdb, this immuneACCESS dataset retains in-frame rearrangements with V and J assigned. A fraction of the clones does not appear; measured against another copy, unresolved V genes explain less than half of the discrepancy, and the remainder lacks a known reason. The V and J calls and clone size come from that table; D and trimming were worked out from the DNA. Within this sample are under 120,000 clones, with roughly 78% of them counted one time only. 3.1% of the sample lies in the top ten.

To note about this clone: Its binding antigen is unknown. No clone much larger than this one lies a single base away; base qualities are absent.

Relative to germline, V is 3 bases shorter and J is 0 bases shorter, with 8 bases between their ends. As encoded in the germline V gene, CDR1 is SGHTA while CDR2 is FQGNSA. The CDR3 starts with the cysteine, ends with the phenylalanine, and has 14 residues. Only the CDR3 region is kept as DNA, spanning 42 bases read in frame from base 1. The cohort was made up of 500 to 800 healthy bone marrow donors. At the time of sampling, every cohort member was nominally healthy, though immune exposures that went unrecorded were likely present. The donor was CMV seronegative and belonged to the group of 352 seronegative cohort members. Each donor provided a peripheral blood sample, and peripheral blood mononuclear cells were used for TCR beta sequencing. The Qiagen DNeasy Blood Extraction Kit was used to extract genomic DNA from the blood cell samples.

The TCR originated in a woman aged 35 to 49 in good health and CMV-seronegative. Sequencing was done on a sample of PBMCs. The chain links TRBV7-2 with TRBJ1-1, with TRBD1 perhaps the D gene, on 6 matching bases. The CDR3 corresponds to CASSFGQMNTEAFF. The nucleotide sequence reads as follows: TGTGCCAGCAGCTTCGGACAGATGAACACTGAAGCTTTCTTT.